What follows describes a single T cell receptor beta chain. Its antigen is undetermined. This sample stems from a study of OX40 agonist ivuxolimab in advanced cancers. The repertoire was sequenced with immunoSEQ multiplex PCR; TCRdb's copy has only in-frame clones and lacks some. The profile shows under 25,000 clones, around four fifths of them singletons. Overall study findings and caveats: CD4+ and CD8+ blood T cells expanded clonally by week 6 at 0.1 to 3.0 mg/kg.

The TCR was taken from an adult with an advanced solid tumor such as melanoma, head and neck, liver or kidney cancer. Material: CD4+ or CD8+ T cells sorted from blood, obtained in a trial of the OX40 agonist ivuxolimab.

In DNA, the CDR3 is TGTGCCAGCAGTTACTCCTCGGGGGGGAACACTGAAGCTTTCTTT. Translating it yields CASSYSSGGNTEAFF. The chain employs TRBV6-5 and TRBJ1-1; possible D gene TRBD1, 5 bases. The CDR3 has 15 residues. Between the trimmed V and J ends, which lost 0 bases and 1 base, there was a span of 9 bases. The germline V gene encodes CDR1 MNHEY and CDR2 SVGAGI.